The rows below give T cell receptor beta chains drawn from one sample of a study of siplizumab effects on memory and regulatory T cells. The data were produced by immunoSEQ multiplex PCR, yet TCRdb's version contains in-frame clones alone and is incomplete. This sample has 85,000 to 130,000 clones, with about 90% found just once. Sequenced material: Tregs sorted from blood. The origin of the receptors is a human donor in good health. The CDR3 runs from the conserved cysteine through the conserved F or W. Each record gives: CDR3 DNA, CDR3 protein, J gene, clone size, D gene, V gene. D genes are given only for firm matches. Not every row has a clone size; where given, it reads once, few, many or a size class.

TGCGCCAGCAGCGGACAGGCCCAAGGGGCCGGGGAGCTGTTTTTT	CASSGQAQGAGELFF	TRBJ2-2	.	TRBD1	TRBV5-1
TGCGCCAGCAGCGACGGGAAGGTGAGAAACAATGAGCAGTTCTTC	CASSDGKVRNNEQFF	TRBJ2-1	.	.	TRBV4-1
TGTGCCAGCAGCTTATTTAGGGGGACAGGACCTTACGAGCAGTACTTC	CASSLFRGTGPYEQYF	TRBJ2-7	.	TRBD1	TRBV7-9
TGTGCCAGCAGCTTGGTTCCAGGGGACTATGGCTACACCTTC	CASSLVPGDYGYTF	TRBJ1-2	.	.	TRBV5-5
TGTGCCAGCAGCACCTCGACAGGGGGCTACAATGAGCAGTTCTTC	CASSTSTGGYNEQFF	TRBJ2-1	.	TRBD1	TRBV7-8
TGTGCCTGGAGGAGACAGGGAAGTTACAATGAGCAGTTCTTC	CAWRRQGSYNEQFF	TRBJ2-1	.	TRBD1	TRBV30
TGTGCCAGTAAGAGGGACGCGGGAGGTTACAATGAGCAGTTCTTC	CASKRDAGGYNEQFF	TRBJ2-1	.	TRBD2	TRBV19
TGTGCCACCCAACGGGGGCAGGGTAATATGGAGACCCAGTACTTC	CATQRGQGNMETQYF	TRBJ2-5	.	.	TRBV6-1
TGTGCCAGCAGCCGAGGGACAGCCGGCCGTCCCAAAGCTTTCTTT	CASSRGTAGRPKAFF	TRBJ1-1	.	TRBD1	TRBV14
TGCGCCAGCAGCTTGGGAGATTTCGAAACAGATACGCAGTATTTT	CASSLGDFETDTQYF	TRBJ2-3	.	.	TRBV5-1
TGCGCCAGCAGCCCACAGGGGGCGGGGGAAAAACTGTTTTTT	CASSPQGAGEKLFF	TRBJ1-4	.	TRBD1	TRBV4-1
TGTGCCAGCAGCCCCCATCAAGTGGGTACCGGGGAGCAGTACTTC	CASSPHQVGTGEQYF	TRBJ2-7	.	.	TRBV7-9
TGCGCCAGCAGCTTGGCCAGGAACACTGAAGCTTTCTTT	CASSLARNTEAFF	TRBJ1-1	.	.	TRBV5-1
TGTGCCAGCCTCGACAGGGCTGGGGCCAACGTCCTGACTTTC	CASLDRAGANVLTF	TRBJ2-6	.	TRBD1	TRBV19
TGCGCCAGCAGCTTTAACCCGGGACAGGGCTACGAGCAGTACTTC	CASSFNPGQGYEQYF	TRBJ2-7	.	TRBD1	TRBV5-1
TGTGCCAGCACCCTAATCGGACAGGTCTATGGCTACACCTTC	CASTLIGQVYGYTF	TRBJ1-2	.	TRBD1	TRBV2
TGTGCCAGCAGCCGGGGGGCAGGGAGCCCAACTAATGAAAAACTGTTTTTT	CASSRGAGSPTNEKLFF	TRBJ1-4	.	.	TRBV5-4
TGTGCCAGCAGCTTGGCCGACCGCCAAGCCCACGAGCAGTACTTC	CASSLADRQAHEQYF	TRBJ2-7	.	.	TRBV5-5
TGTGCCACCAGCAGGGCCGGGACAGAAGATGGCTACACCTTC	CATSRAGTEDGYTF	TRBJ1-2	once	TRBD1	TRBV15
TGTGCCAGCAGCTTGAGTTCCTACAATGAGCAGTTCTTC	CASSLSSYNEQFF	TRBJ2-1	.	.	TRBV5-4
TGCGCCAGCAGCTTATTACAGGGGGGGTATGGCTACACCTTC	CASSLLQGGYGYTF	TRBJ1-2	.	TRBD1	TRBV5-1
TGTGCCAGCAGTAGGAGATATAGCAATCAGCCCCAGCATTTT	CASSRRYSNQPQHF	TRBJ1-5	.	.	TRBV27
TGTGCCAGTAGTATATTGACAGGGTGGGCTGAAGCTTTCTTT	CASSILTGWAEAFF	TRBJ1-1	.	TRBD1	TRBV19
TGTGCCAGCTCACTTGGGATCCCGGGACTAGTGCCAGCAGATACGCAGTATTTT	CASSLGIPGLVPADTQYF	TRBJ2-3	once	TRBD2	TRBV18
TGTGCCAGCAGCCCACTTCTTAACTATGGCTACACCTTC	CASSPLLNYGYTF	TRBJ1-2	.	.	TRBV6-5
TGTGCCAGCAGCCCGGCCACCTACGAGCAGTACTTC	CASSPATYEQYF	TRBJ2-7	.	.	TRBV5-5
TGCGCCAGCAGGGACAGCGGGAGCTCCTACGAGCAGTACTTC	CASRDSGSSYEQYF	TRBJ2-7	.	TRBD2	TRBV10-2
TGCGCCAGCAGCTTGGGTGTAGGGACAGGTGCTGGCTACACCTTC	CASSLGVGTGAGYTF	TRBJ1-2	.	TRBD1	TRBV5-1
TGCGCCAGCAGCCCAGGGGGTAGCGGGAGAGGCTCCTACAATGAGCAGTTCTTC	CASSPGGSGRGSYNEQFF	TRBJ2-1	.	TRBD2	TRBV10-1
TGTGCCAGCTCATTTCGGACGGAAACCGACATCCCGTCCGCCTACGAGCAGTACTTC	CASSFRTETDIPSAYEQYF	TRBJ2-7	once	.	TRBV18
TGTGCCAGCAGCGTTTCCTCCCAAGAGACCCAGTACTTC	CASSVSSQETQYF	TRBJ2-5	once	.	TRBV9
TGTGCCAGCAGCTTTCTAGGAAGTCCAAGCCCCTACGAGCAGTACTTC	CASSFLGSPSPYEQYF	TRBJ2-7	once	.	TRBV7-9
TGTGCCACCGAGGAACGTCCCAATCAGCCCCAGCATTTT	CATEERPNQPQHF	TRBJ1-5	once	.	TRBV10-3
TGTGCCTGGAGTGGAGGGGGTGGGGGGACCCCCTACGAGCAGTACTTC	CAWSGGGGGTPYEQYF	TRBJ2-7	.	.	TRBV30
TGTGCCTGGAGTCCGGCTTCGGCCGGGGAGCTGTTTTTT	CAWSPASAGELFF	TRBJ2-2	.	.	TRBV30
TGTGCCATCAGTGAAGCGTCAGGGGGTGCGTACGAGCAGTACTTC	CAISEASGGAYEQYF	TRBJ2-7	.	TRBD1	TRBV10-3
TGTGCCAGCAGCTTAGCTGCCGCCGGGACAAGGGCTTTCTTT	CASSLAAAGTRAFF	TRBJ1-1	.	.	TRBV7-9
TGTGCCAGCAGTTTTAGCGGGAGGGAAGAGACCCAGTACTTC	CASSFSGREETQYF	TRBJ2-5	.	TRBD2	TRBV28
TGTGCCAGCAGCGTAGTCGCGGGACCCAACACCGGGGAGCTGTTTTTT	CASSVVAGPNTGELFF	TRBJ2-2	.	.	TRBV9
TGTGCCAGCAGCTTAGACAGAGGGGAAAAACTGTTTTTT	CASSLDRGEKLFF	TRBJ1-4	.	.	TRBV11-2
TGTGCCAGCAGCTCGGGACTAGTTGGCAATGAGCAGTTCTTC	CASSSGLVGNEQFF	TRBJ2-1	.	TRBD2	TRBV13
TGTGCCAGCAGTTTCAGGGTCTCTGGAAACACCATATATTTT	CASSFRVSGNTIYF	TRBJ1-3	.	.	TRBV28
TGTGCCAGCACCACAGGTTGGGCGGGTCAGCCCCAGCATTTT	CASTTGWAGQPQHF	TRBJ1-5	once	.	TRBV6-5
TGTGCCAGCAGCTTGGGAGGCGGTGAAAAACTGTTTTTT	CASSLGGGEKLFF	TRBJ1-4	.	.	TRBV7-9
TGCGCCAGCAGCGGAGCGGACAGGGCGCACACTGAAGCTTTCTTT	CASSGADRAHTEAFF	TRBJ1-1	.	TRBD1	TRBV5-1
TGTGCCAGCAGAGAAACCTTTAGCGGGAGCTACTACAATGAGCAGTTCTTC	CASRETFSGSYYNEQFF	TRBJ2-1	.	TRBD2	TRBV6-1
TGTGCCAGCAGCTTAGAGTTCGCTAGCGTTTACGCCAAAAACATTCAGTACTTC	CASSLEFASVYAKNIQYF	TRBJ2-4	.	.	TRBV7-8
TGTGCCAGCAGCGCGGACCCGGTCGCTCAGGGTCGTGGCTACACCTTC	CASSADPVAQGRGYTF	TRBJ1-2	.	.	TRBV13
TGTGCCGCTTTAGCGGGAGTTGCAGATACGCAGTATTTT	CAALAGVADTQYF	TRBJ2-3	.	TRBD2	TRBV10-3
TGCGCCAGCACCGATTCGGGCCGGAAGAATGAAAAACTGTTTTTT	CASTDSGRKNEKLFF	TRBJ1-4	.	.	TRBV5-1
TGTGCCAGCAGTGAAGCCTTAACCTACGAGCAGTACTTC	CASSEALTYEQYF	TRBJ2-7	.	.	TRBV6-1
TGTGCCAGCAGCTTAAGTAGACAGGGAAACAATGAGCAGTTCTTC	CASSLSRQGNNEQFF	TRBJ2-1	.	TRBD1	TRBV13
TGTGCCAGCAGCTTAGGCCTTCTTGGGACTAGCGGGGATACGCAGTATTTT	CASSLGLLGTSGDTQYF	TRBJ2-3	once	TRBD2	TRBV7-9
TGCGCCAGCAGCATGACAGCTTCTAATGAGCAGTTCTTC	CASSMTASNEQFF	TRBJ2-1	.	.	TRBV5-1
TGTGCCAGCAGCCCCCGCGGGCGCGATCAGCCCCAGCATTTT	CASSPRGRDQPQHF	TRBJ1-5	.	.	TRBV6-6
TGTGCCAGCAGTCCCGCCCCGGCCTGGGGCTACACCTTC	CASSPAPAWGYTF	TRBJ1-2	.	.	TRBV6-5
TGTGCCATCAGTGAAGGGACAGGGACCTATGGCTACACCTTC	CAISEGTGTYGYTF	TRBJ1-2	.	TRBD1	TRBV10-3
TGCGCCAGCAGCTCGGACTCCTTGGGCTACGAGCAGTACTTC	CASSSDSLGYEQYF	TRBJ2-7	once	.	TRBV5-1
TGTGCCAGCAGCAAGCCCGGGACAGGGCTCTCTGGGGCCAACGTCCTGACTTTC	CASSKPGTGLSGANVLTF	TRBJ2-6	.	TRBD1	TRBV25-1
TGCAGTTCGGGTAGCACAGATACGCAGTATTTT	CSSGSTDTQYF	TRBJ2-3	.	.	TRBV29-1